The clone carrying this TCR beta chain was detected a few times. This sample is part of a study of CD8+ T cells in alopecia areata. Isolated RNA was reverse transcribed into cDNA used as the sequencing template. The method was immunoSEQ multiplex PCR; TCRdb's version includes in-frame clones alone and lacks a portion of them. The data show 9,500 to 15,000 clones, roughly 60% seen once. Peripheral blood samples and lesional scalp punch biopsies were obtained from alopecia areata patients. This CDR3 has 14 residues. V was shortened by 3 bases and J by 4 bases, with 13 bases between the two germline ends. Germline lookup yields CDR1 SGDLS and CDR2 YYNGEE.

The receptor's source is a human donor with alopecia areata. Sequencing was performed on skin. The gene calls are TRBV9 and TRBJ1-2, with D unclear. In nucleotides, the CDR3 is TGTGCCAGCAGCGCTCGGGTGCGATCCTATGGCTACACCTTC. Residues: CASSARVRSYGYTF.